Following are 4 T cell receptor beta chains from one sample sequenced in a study of blood T cell repertoires in COVID-19. Here immunoSEQ multiplex PCR was the method, and the copy in TCRdb shows in-frame clones only, minus some. The table includes under 100,000 clones, about 88% detected once. The sample consisted of peripheral blood. The receptors derive from a man between 35 and 55 years old with acute or convalescent COVID-19.

The chain couples TRBV19 to TRBJ1-1; TRBD1 aligns across 7 bases. Germline CDR1 reads LNHDA; CDR2 reads SQIVND (reference sequence). The CDR3 spans 13 residues. J was trimmed by 5 bases and V by 5 bases; bases with no gene match: 5. The CDR3 loop reads CASSPPRGTEAFF. The CDR3 DNA reads as TGTGCCAGTAGTCCCCCCAGGGGGACTGAAGCTTTCTTT.

V usage is TRBV3-1 (or the pseudogene TRBV3-2) and J usage is TRBJ2-1; 10 bases align to TRBD1. Germline V CDR1 and CDR2: LGHDT, YNNKEL (reference sequence). Trimming took 4 bases from V and 4 from J; bases not matched to a gene: 4. The CDR3 covers 15 residues. Here the CDR3 reads CASSPPGQGYNEQFF. The DNA for the CDR3 is TGTGCCAGCAGCCCGCCGGGACAGGGGTACAATGAGCAGTTCTTC.

The chain carries TRBV2 and TRBJ2-1; D is uncertain. This CDR3 spans 12 amino acids. V lost 7 bases, J lost 8 bases, and 12 bases lay in between. CDR1 SNHLY and CDR2 FYNNEI come from the germline V gene. The CDR3 bases are TGTGCCAGCAATTCGGAGTTCCATGAGCAGTTCTTC. Its translation is CASNSEFHEQFF.

This rearrangement joins TRBV4-1 to TRBJ2-3, with 8 bases aligning to TRBD2. The CDR3 spans 17 residues. CDR1 is MGHRA, CDR2 YSYEKL, per germline. The V and J ends lost 0 bases and 0 bases, in that order; junction bases with no gene match: 5. The CDR3 DNA is TGCGCCAGCAGCCAAGACCCCGGGGGGGATAGCACAGATACGCAGTATTTT. Its protein is CASSQDPGGDSTDTQYF.